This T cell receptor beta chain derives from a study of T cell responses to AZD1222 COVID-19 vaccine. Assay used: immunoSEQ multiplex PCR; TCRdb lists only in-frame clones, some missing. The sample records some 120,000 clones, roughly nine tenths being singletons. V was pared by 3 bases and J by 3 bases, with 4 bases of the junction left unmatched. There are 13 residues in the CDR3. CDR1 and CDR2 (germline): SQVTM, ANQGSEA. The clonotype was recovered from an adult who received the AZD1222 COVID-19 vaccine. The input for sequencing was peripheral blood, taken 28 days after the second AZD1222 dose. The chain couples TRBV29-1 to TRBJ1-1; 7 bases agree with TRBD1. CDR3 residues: CSVERGPYTEAFF. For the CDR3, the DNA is TGCAGCGTTGAGAGGGGGCCGTACACTGAAGCTTTCTTT.